The 14 T cell receptor beta chains listed next were all sequenced from one sample in a study of cytomegalovirus exposure and HLA in healthy donors. Primers: 60 Vbeta forward and 13 Jbeta reverse. Sequencing was performed with immunoSEQ multiplex PCR; in TCRdb, only in-frame clones are kept and a portion is missing. There are about 190,000 clones in the sample; around 83% occur only once, and about 0.84% lies in the top ten. Material: PBMCs. The receptors were sampled from a woman under 30 in good health and CMV-seronegative.

This chain connects TRBV29-1 to TRBJ1-1; 11 nucleotides line up with TRBD1. Germline-derived CDR1 and CDR2 are SQVTM and ANQGSEA. The junction had 8 bases not matched to a gene; V was cut back by 6 bases and J by 5 bases. This CDR3 has 14 amino acids. Here the CDR3 reads CSVHRTGGWTEAFF. The CDR3 bases are TGCAGCGTCCACCGGACAGGGGGCTGGACTGAAGCTTTCTTT.

The chain combines TRBV7-9 with TRBJ2-1; no definite D call. CDR1 and CDR2 (germline): SEHNR, FQNEAQ (reference sequence). The CDR3 contains 11 residues. The V end lost 5 bases, the J end lost 10 bases, and 9 bases lay between the germline ends. CDR3 nucleotides: TGTGCCAGCAGCCCAAGCCTAGAGCAGTTCTTC. Protein sequence: CASSPSLEQFF.

The chain couples TRBV7-3 to TRBJ2-1, with 9 bases lining up with TRBD2. V shed 6 bases, J shed 2 bases, and the junction held 2 bases outside the gene matches. This CDR3 has 14 residues. Germline CDR1 reads SGHTA; CDR2 reads FQGTGA. The CDR3 protein is CASRTSGAYNEQFF. The CDR3, as DNA: TGTGCCAGCAGGACTAGCGGAGCCTACAATGAGCAGTTCTTC.

This clone came up a few times. The rearrangement joins TRBV28 to TRBJ2-1; 9 nucleotides agree with TRBD1. With 6 bases clipped from V and 4 bases from J, the junction kept 10 bases outside the gene matches. The germline gives CDR1 MDHEN, CDR2 SYDVKM. This CDR3 contains 16 residues. The CDR3 region is CASSQGGTGLYNEQFF. CDR3 in DNA: TGTGCCAGCAGCCAGGGGGGGACAGGGCTTTACAATGAGCAGTTCTTC.

The rearrangement joins TRBV5-4 to TRBJ2-7; 8 bases map to TRBD2. The CDR3 is 15 amino acids. V was clipped by 4 bases and J by 3 bases; unmatched bases: 9. Germline V gene data show CDR1 as SGHNT and CDR2 as YYREEE (reference sequence). This chain's CDR3 is CASSLAGALGYEQYF. The CDR3 DNA reads TGTGCCAGCAGCCTAGCGGGCGCTCTGGGCTACGAGCAGTACTTC.

The chain is built from TRBV27 and TRBJ2-3, with D perhaps TRBD2 (6 bases). Germline V gene sequence: CDR1 MNHEY, CDR2 SMNVEV (reference sequence). The CDR3 sequence is 13 residues long. The germline V and J ends were trimmed by 7 bases and 2 bases, with 10 bases remaining between them. The CDR3 DNA sequence: TGTGCCAGCAAACTAGCCCCCACAGATACGCAGTATTTT. It codes for CASKLAPTDTQYF.

This chain connects TRBV4-1 to TRBJ2-7, with D possibly being TRBD1 (5 bases). Germline CDR1 MGHRA, CDR2 YSYEKL. This CDR3 spans 13 amino acids. V shed 4 bases and J shed 5 bases, with 12 bases lying between them. Here the CDR3 DNA reads TGCGCCAGCAGCCTTCTGGACACTCACGAGCAGTACTTC. Amino acids: CASSLLDTHEQYF.

CDR3 in amino acids: CASSLPLAGGTGELFF. In DNA, the CDR3 is TGTGCCAGCAGCTTACCACTAGCGGGAGGGACCGGGGAGCTGTTTTTT. V usage is TRBV7-8 and J usage is TRBJ2-2; 13 nucleotides match TRBD2. The CDR3 is 16 residues long. With V trimmed by 2 bases and J by 5 bases, 2 bases remained unmatched. Germline CDR1 is SGHVS and CDR2 is FQNEAQ.

The gene calls are TRBV7-9 and TRBJ1-1; D not resolved. Trimming cost V 4 bases and J 0 bases, with 15 bases left between them. CDR3 length equals 16 residues. Germline CDR1 and CDR2: SEHNR and FQNEAQ (reference sequence). As DNA, the CDR3 is TGTGCCAGCAGCTCTATGGGCAGGCAGATGAACACTGAAGCTTTCTTT. Protein sequence: CASSSMGRQMNTEAFF.

In this sample, this clone turned up once. J is TRBJ2-7 and V is TRBV7-2; 8 positions agree with TRBD1. Germline loops: CDR1 SGHTA, CDR2 FQGNSA. With 1 base clipped from V and 7 bases from J, the junction kept 6 bases outside the gene matches. The CDR3 spans 14 residues. Here the CDR3 DNA reads TGTGCCAGCAGCTTAGTTAGGACAGGGAATGAGCAGTACTTC. Translated, it gives CASSLVRTGNEQYF. Together with reference TRBV7-2 and TRBJ2-7, the CDR3 gives the full variable domain: GAGVSQSPSNKVTEKGKDVELRCDPISGHTALYWYRQSLGQGLEFLIYFQGNSAPDKSGLPSDRFSAERTGGSVSTLTIQRTQQEDSAVYLCASSLVRTGNEQYFGPGTRLTVT.

The gene calls are TRBV28 and TRBJ2-5; unclear D gene. Germline assignment: CDR1 MDHEN and CDR2 SYDVKM. This CDR3 contains 13 residues. The V end lost 1 base, the J end lost 2 bases, and 5 bases lay between the germline ends. CDR3 sequence reads: CASSLYSQETQYF. CDR3 DNA: TGTGCCAGCAGTTTATACTCACAAGAGACCCAGTACTTC. The full variable domain, in which reference TRBV28 and TRBJ2-5 provide the parts outside the CDR3, is DVKVTQSSRYLVKRTGEKVFLECVQDMDHENMFWYRQDPGLGLRLIYFSYDVKMKEKGDIPEGYSVSREKKERFSLILESASTNQTSMYLCASSLYSQETQYFGPGTRLLVL.

This rearrangement joins TRBV18 to TRBJ1-5; no clear D gene. V lost 0 bases and J 5 bases, leaving 11 bases between the germline ends. Germline CDR1 is KGHSH and CDR2 is LQKENI. This CDR3 region has 15 residues. The CDR3 coding sequence is TGTGCCAGCTCACCACCGTCGCTAGCAGATCAGCCCCAGCATTTT. Amino acids: CASSPPSLADQPQHF.

About this clone itself: The same CDR3 arises from other DNA sequences in this sample as well. The rearrangement uses TRBV15 and TRBJ2-7, with TRBD1 matching 9 bases. Germline trimming cut 8 bases from V and 2 bases from J; bases unmatched to any gene: 4. CDR3 length: 13 residues. The germline CDR1 and CDR2 sequences are LNHNV and YYDKDF (reference sequence). In DNA form, the CDR3 reads TGTGCCACCTCGGGGACAGGGACCTACGAGCAGTACTTC. It codes for CATSGTGTYEQYF.

The chain employs TRBV7-2 and TRBJ1-2; 8 bases map to TRBD1. Unmatched junction bases numbered 13, after V lost 5 bases and J lost 8 bases. CDR1 is SGHTA, CDR2 FQGNSA, per germline. This CDR3 contains 15 residues. CDR3 sequence (DNA): TGTGCCAGCAGCCCCCCTCCGAGGACAGGGACGGGCTACACCTTC. This gives the protein CASSPPPRTGTGYTF.